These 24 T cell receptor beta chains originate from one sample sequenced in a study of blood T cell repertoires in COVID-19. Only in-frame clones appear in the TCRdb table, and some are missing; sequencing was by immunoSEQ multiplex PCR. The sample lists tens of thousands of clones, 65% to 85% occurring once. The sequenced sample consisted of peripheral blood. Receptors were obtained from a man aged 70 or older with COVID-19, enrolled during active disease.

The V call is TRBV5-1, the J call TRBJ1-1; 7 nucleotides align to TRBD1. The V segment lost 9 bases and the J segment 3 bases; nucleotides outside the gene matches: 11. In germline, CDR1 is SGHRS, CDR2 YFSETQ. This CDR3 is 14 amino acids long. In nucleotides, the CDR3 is TGCGCCACCAAAGACAGGGTGGGGGACACTGAAGCTTTCTTT. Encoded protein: CATKDRVGDTEAFF. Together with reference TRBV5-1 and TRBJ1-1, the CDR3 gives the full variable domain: KAGVTQTPRYLIKTRGQQVTLSCSPISGHRSVSWYQQTPGQGLQFLFEYFSETQRNKGNFPGRFSGRQFSNSRSEMNVSTLELGDSALYLCATKDRVGDTEAFFGQGTRLTVV.

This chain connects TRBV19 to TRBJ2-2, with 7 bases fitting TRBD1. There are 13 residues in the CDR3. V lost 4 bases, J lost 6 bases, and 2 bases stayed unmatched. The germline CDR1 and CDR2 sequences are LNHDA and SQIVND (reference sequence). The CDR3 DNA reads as TGTGCCAGTAGTACCACAGGGGCCGGGGAGCTGTTTTTT. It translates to CASSTTGAGELFF.

The CDR3 nucleotides are TGTGCCAGTAGTATGGGCCGGTCGAAGGAAGCTTTCTTT. Translating gives CASSMGRSKEAFF. This sequence joins TRBV19 and TRBJ1-1, with unresolved D. Germline V gives CDR1 LNHDA, CDR2 SQIVND (reference sequence). The CDR3 sequence is 13 residues long. V gave up 3 bases and J gave up 8 bases, with 13 bases separating them.

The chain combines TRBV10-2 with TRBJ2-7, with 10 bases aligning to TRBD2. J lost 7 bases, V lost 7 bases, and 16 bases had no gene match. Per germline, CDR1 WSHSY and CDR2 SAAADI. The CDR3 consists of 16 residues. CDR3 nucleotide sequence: TGCGCCAGCACCACCTCGGGGCTAGCGGGAGTAACTGAGCAGTACTTC. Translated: CASTTSGLAGVTEQYF.

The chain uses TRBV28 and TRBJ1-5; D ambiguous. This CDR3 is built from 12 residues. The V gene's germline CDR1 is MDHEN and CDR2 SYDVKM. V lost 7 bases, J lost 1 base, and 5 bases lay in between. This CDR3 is CASKESNQPQHF. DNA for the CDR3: TGTGCCAGCAAGGAGAGCAATCAGCCCCAGCATTTT. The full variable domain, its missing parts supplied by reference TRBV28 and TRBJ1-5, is DVKVTQSSRYLVKRTGEKVFLECVQDMDHENMFWYRQDPGLGLRLIYFSYDVKMKEKGDIPEGYSVSREKKERFSLILESASTNQTSMYLCASKESNQPQHFGDGTRLSIL.

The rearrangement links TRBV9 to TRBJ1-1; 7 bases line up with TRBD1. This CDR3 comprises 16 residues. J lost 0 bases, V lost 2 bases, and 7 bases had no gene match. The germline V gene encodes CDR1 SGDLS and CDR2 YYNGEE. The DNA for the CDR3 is TGTGCCAGCAGCGTGCACTCCGGGACAGTGAACACTGAAGCTTTCTTT. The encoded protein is CASSVHSGTVNTEAFF.

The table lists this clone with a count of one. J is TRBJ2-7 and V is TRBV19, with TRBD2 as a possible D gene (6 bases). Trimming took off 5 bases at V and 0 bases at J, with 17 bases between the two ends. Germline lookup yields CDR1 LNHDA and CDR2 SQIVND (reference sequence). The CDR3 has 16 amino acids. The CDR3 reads CASSPRVADPSYEQYF. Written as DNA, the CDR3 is TGTGCCAGTAGTCCCCGAGTAGCGGACCCCTCCTACGAGCAGTACTTC.

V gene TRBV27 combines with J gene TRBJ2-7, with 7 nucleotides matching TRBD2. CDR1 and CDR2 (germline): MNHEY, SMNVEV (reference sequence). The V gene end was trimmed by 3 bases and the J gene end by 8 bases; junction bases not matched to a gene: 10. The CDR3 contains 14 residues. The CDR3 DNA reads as TGTGCCAGCAGTTTTTCTTCGGCGGGAGCCCAGCAGTACTTC. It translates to CASSFSSAGAQQYF.

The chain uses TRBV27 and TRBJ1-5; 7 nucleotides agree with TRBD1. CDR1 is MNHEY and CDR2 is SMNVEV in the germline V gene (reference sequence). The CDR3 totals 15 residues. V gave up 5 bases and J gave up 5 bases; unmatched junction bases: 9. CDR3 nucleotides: TGTGCCAGCAGTGCAAGCCGACAGGGATATCAGCCCCAGCATTTT. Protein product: CASSASRQGYQPQHF.

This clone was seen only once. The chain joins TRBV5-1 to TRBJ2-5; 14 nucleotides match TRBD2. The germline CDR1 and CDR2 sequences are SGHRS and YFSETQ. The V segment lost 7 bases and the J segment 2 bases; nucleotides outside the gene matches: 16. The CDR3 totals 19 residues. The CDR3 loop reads CASQGLAGGSPEKQETQYF. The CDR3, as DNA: TGCGCCAGCCAAGGACTAGCGGGGGGTTCCCCCGAAAAACAAGAGACCCAGTACTTC. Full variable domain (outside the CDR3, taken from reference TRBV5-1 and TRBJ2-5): KAGVTQTPRYLIKTRGQQVTLSCSPISGHRSVSWYQQTPGQGLQFLFEYFSETQRNKGNFPGRFSGRQFSNSRSEMNVSTLELGDSALYLCASQGLAGGSPEKQETQYFGPGTRLLVL.

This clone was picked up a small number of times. The CDR3 region has the DNA TGTGCCAGCAGCTTCGGCCCAGAGGCCATGAACACTGAAGCTTTCTTT. Translating gives CASSFGPEAMNTEAFF. V usage is TRBV5-6 and J usage is TRBJ1-1; D not certain. V was clipped by 2 bases and J by 0 bases, with 14 bases between them. This CDR3 contains 16 residues. Germline V gene data show CDR1 as SGHDT and CDR2 as YYEEEE.

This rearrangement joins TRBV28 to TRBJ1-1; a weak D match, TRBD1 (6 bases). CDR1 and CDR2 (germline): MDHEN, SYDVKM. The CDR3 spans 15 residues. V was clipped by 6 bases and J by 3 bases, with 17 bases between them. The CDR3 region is CASREQGWSDTEAFF. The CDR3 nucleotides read TGTGCCAGCAGGGAACAGGGATGGTCCGACACTGAAGCTTTCTTT.

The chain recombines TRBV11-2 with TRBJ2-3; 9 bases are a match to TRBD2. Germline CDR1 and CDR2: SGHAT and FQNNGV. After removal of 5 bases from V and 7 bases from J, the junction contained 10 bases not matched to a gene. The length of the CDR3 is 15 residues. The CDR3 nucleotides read TGTGCCAGCAGCCCCGCGGGAGCGGGAGGAAATACGCAGTATTTT. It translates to CASSPAGAGGNTQYF.

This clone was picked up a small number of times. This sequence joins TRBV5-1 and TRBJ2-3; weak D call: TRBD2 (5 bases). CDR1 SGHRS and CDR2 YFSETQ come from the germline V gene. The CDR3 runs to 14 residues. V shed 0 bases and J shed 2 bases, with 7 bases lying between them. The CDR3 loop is CASSLGEITDTQYF. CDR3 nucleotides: TGCGCCAGCAGCTTGGGGGAGATCACAGATACGCAGTATTTT.

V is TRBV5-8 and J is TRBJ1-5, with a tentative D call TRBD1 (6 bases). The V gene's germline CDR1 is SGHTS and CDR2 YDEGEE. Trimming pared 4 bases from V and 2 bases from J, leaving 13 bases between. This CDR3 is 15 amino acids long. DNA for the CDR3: TGTGCCAGCAGCCCCAGGGGCTATGGCAATCAGCCCCAGCATTTT. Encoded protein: CASSPRGYGNQPQHF. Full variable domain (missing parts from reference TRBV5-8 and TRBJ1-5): EAGVTQSPTHLIKTRGQQATLRCSPISGHTSVYWYQQALGLGLQFLLWYDEGEERNRGNFPPRFSGRQFPNYSSELNVNALELEDSALYLCASSPRGYGNQPQHFGDGTRLSIL.

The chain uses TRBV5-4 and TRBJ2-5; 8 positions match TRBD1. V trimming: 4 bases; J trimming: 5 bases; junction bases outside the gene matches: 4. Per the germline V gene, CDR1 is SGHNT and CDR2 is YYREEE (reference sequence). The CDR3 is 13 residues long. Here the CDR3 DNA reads TGTGCCAGCAGCCCGGACAGGGTGGAGACCCAGTACTTC. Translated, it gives CASSPDRVETQYF.

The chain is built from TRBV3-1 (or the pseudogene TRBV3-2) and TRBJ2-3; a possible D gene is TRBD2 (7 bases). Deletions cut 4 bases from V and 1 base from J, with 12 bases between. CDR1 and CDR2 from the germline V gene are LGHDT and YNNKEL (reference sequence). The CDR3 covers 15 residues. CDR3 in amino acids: CASSLGGGRTDTQYF. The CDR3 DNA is TGTGCCAGCAGCCTGGGCGGGGGCCGCACAGATACGCAGTATTTT.

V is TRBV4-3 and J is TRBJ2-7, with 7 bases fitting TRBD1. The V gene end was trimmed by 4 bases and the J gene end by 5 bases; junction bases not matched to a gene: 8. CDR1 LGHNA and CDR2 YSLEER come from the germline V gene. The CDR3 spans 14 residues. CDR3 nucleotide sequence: TGCGCCAGCAGCCCTGGGACAGCACTAGACGAGCAGTACTTC. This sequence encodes CASSPGTALDEQYF.

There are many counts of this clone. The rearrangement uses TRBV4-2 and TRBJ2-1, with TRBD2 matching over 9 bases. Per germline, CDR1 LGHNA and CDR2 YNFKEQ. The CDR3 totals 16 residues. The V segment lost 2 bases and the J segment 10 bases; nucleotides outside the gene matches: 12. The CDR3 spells CASSQLRLADTGEQFF. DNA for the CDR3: TGTGCCAGCAGCCAACTACGACTAGCGGACACGGGGGAGCAGTTCTTC.

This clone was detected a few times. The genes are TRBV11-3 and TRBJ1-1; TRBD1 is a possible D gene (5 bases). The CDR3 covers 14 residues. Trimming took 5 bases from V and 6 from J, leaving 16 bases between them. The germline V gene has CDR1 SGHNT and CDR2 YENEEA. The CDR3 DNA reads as TGTGCCAGCAGCCCCCCCCGCAGGGACTCTGAAGCTTTCTTT. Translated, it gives CASSPPRRDSEAFF. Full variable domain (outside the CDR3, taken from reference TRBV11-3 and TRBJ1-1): EAGVVQSPRYKIIEKKQPVAFWCNPISGHNTLYWYLQNLGQGPELLIRYENEEAVDDSQLPKDRFSAERLKGVDSTLKIQPAELGDSAVYLCASSPPRRDSEAFFGQGTRLTVV.

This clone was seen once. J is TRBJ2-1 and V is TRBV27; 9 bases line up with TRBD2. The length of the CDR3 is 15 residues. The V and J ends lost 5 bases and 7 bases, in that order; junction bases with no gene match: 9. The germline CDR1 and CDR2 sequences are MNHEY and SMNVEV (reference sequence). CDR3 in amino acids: CASSARRLAGNEQFF. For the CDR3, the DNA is TGTGCCAGCAGTGCCAGGCGGCTAGCGGGGAATGAGCAGTTCTTC.

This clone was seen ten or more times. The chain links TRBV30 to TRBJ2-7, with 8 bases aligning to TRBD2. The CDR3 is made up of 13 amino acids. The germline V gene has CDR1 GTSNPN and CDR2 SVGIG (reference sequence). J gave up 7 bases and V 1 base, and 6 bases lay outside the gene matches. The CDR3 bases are TGTGCCTGGAGTGGGGTCGGGGGGGGAGAGCAGTACTTC. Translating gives CAWSGVGGGEQYF.

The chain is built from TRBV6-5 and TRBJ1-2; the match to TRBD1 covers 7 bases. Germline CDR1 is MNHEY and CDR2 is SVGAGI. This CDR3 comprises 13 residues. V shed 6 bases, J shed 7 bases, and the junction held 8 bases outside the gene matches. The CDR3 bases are TGTGCCAGCAGGACCGGGACAGCCCGTGGCTACACCTTC. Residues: CASRTGTARGYTF.

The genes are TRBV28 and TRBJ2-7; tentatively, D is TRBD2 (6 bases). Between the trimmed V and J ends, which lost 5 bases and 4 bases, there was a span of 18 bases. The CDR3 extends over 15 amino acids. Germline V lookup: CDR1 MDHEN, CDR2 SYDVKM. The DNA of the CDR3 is TGTGCCAGCAGTCCTGTTGGACGGGGGATTTACGAGCAGTACTTC. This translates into CASSPVGRGIYEQYF.